What follows are 5 T cell receptor beta chains derived from one specimen sequenced in a study of T cells in pancreatic ductal adenocarcinoma (dated by TCRdb to the late 2010s). Selected pancreatic ductal adenocarcinoma patients had undergone surgery without neoadjuvant therapy. Library preparation used the immunoSEQ multiplex PCR assay. TCRdb provides this immuneACCESS table in a form limited to in-frame rearrangements. Some clones are lacking; in checked studies, under half of them reflect an unresolved V gene, and why the rest are absent is not known. The sample table contains about 97,000 clones; only one count was recorded for about 95% of them. The ten largest clones take up roughly 3% of the sample. Input material: PBMCs. These receptors originate from a human donor with pancreatic ductal adenocarcinoma.

In this sample, this clone turned up once. The V and J genes are TRBV6-5 and TRBJ2-7, with 8 bases that match TRBD1. V lost 7 bases, J lost 12 bases, and 11 bases stayed unmatched. CDR3 size: 12 residues. Germline V gene sequence: CDR1 MNHEY, CDR2 SVGAGI. The CDR3 reads CASTPTTGGPYF. For the CDR3, the DNA is TGTGCCAGCACCCCGACCACAGGGGGGCCGTACTTC.

The rearrangement uses TRBV7-2 and TRBJ1-2; maybe TRBD1 (5 bases). Deletions cut 2 bases from V and 2 bases from J, with 9 bases between. The CDR3 spans 14 residues. The germline V gene has CDR1 SGHTA and CDR2 FQGNSA. This chain's CDR3 is CASSLKTANYGYTF. In DNA form, the CDR3 reads TGTGCCAGCAGCTTAAAGACAGCGAACTATGGCTACACCTTC.

The V gene is TRBV7-6, the J gene TRBJ2-3; no clear D. Germline CDR1 and CDR2: SGHVS and FNYEAQ. This CDR3 spans 16 amino acids. Between the trimmed V and J ends, which lost 1 base and 0 bases, there was a span of 11 bases. CDR3 sequence reads: CASSLDRRLSTDTQYF. The DNA for the CDR3 is TGTGCCAGCAGCTTAGATCGGAGACTTAGCACAGATACGCAGTATTTT.

Here the CDR3 reads CASKEVPTVSSYEQYF. Here the CDR3 DNA reads TGCGCCAGCAAAGAAGTACCAACTGTTAGCTCCTACGAGCAGTACTTC. The chain uses TRBV5-1 and TRBJ2-7; D ambiguous. Germline V gives CDR1 SGHRS, CDR2 YFSETQ. Trimming shortened V by 6 bases and J by 0 bases, and 19 bases separated the two germline ends. The CDR3 runs 16 residues. The full variable domain, rest sourced from reference TRBV5-1 and TRBJ2-7, is KAGVTQTPRYLIKTRGQQVTLSCSPISGHRSVSWYQQTPGQGLQFLFEYFSETQRNKGNFPGRFSGRQFSNSRSEMNVSTLELGDSALYLCASKEVPTVSSYEQYFGPGTRLTVT.

The gene calls are TRBV27 and TRBJ2-7; TRBD1 matches 9 bases. This CDR3 region has 14 residues. Germline trimming cut 8 bases from V and 3 bases from J; bases unmatched to any gene: 8. Germline V lookup: CDR1 MNHEY, CDR2 SMNVEV (reference sequence). The chain's CDR3 is CASANRGRVYEQYF. CDR3 bases: TGTGCCAGCGCGAACAGGGGGCGCGTCTACGAGCAGTACTTC.